A selection of T cell receptor beta chains follows, all from one sample in a study of beta chain features in type 1 diabetes. Generated by immunoSEQ multiplex PCR, the TCRdb table keeps only in-frame clones and is missing some. This repertoire shows 150,000 to 160,000 clones, approximately 10% found once; its top ten account for roughly 2%. What was sequenced was central memory CD4+ T cells from blood. Receptor source: a man younger than 35 in good health. CDR3s include the opening cysteine and the closing phenylalanine or tryptophan. Each record gives: J gene, D gene, V gene, CDR3 protein. The D gene is left open where the match is weak.

TRBJ1-1 | NA | TRBV7-2 | CASSLVRNTEAFF
TRBJ2-7 | TRBD1 | TRBV11-1 | CASSLGDRGYEQYF
TRBJ1-5 | NA | TRBV7-2 | CASSLEKSNQPQHF
TRBJ2-7 | NA | TRBV29-1 | CSVRVGTGSYEQYF
TRBJ2-1 | TRBD2 | TRBV7-2 | CASSTLAGGKNEQFF
TRBJ1-1 | TRBD1 | TRBV29-1 | CSGLGQGITEAFF
TRBJ1-3 | TRBD1 | TRBV28 | CATRQGAENTIYF
TRBJ1-1 | TRBD1 | TRBV7-2 | CASSLGTVTEAFF
TRBJ2-1 | NA | TRBV4-2 | CASSQEDTLDNEQFF
TRBJ1-4 | NA | TRBV2 | CASNREETEKLFF
TRBJ1-1 | NA | TRBV25-1 | CASHGFMNTEAFF
TRBJ2-7 | TRBD2 | TRBV7-6 | CASSRTSGVIPYEQYF
TRBJ2-1 | NA | TRBV28 | CASSLPTRNNEQFF
TRBJ1-5 | NA | TRBV30 | CAWSSSSNQPQHF
TRBJ2-1 | NA | TRBV7-3 | CASSLNSAGSIYEQFF
TRBJ1-4 | NA | TRBV7-8 | CASSERRGLFF
TRBJ2-3 | NA | TRBV29-1 | CSVEDRIGASTDTQYF
TRBJ1-2 | NA | TRBV7-9 | CASSLATGGGYTF
TRBJ2-3 | NA | TRBV5-1 | CASSFNTDTQYF
TRBJ2-7 | NA | TRBV29-1 | CSVGTSRYEQYF
TRBJ2-4 | NA | TRBV5-6 | CASSLGNIQYF
TRBJ2-7 | NA | TRBV19 | CASSRQWAYEQYF
TRBJ1-1 | TRBD1 | TRBV9 | CASSPHAGTENTEAFF
TRBJ1-5 | NA | TRBV7-2 | CASSPRAGGTNQPQHF
TRBJ1-2 | NA | TRBV7-2 | CASSPMALSYGYTF
TRBJ2-1 | TRBD2 | TRBV27 | CASSGGGTSGSSYNEQFF
TRBJ2-1 | NA | TRBV14 | CASSPLQRSNEQFF
TRBJ1-6 | TRBD1 | TRBV30 | CAWSLSGGTGGQSLHF
TRBJ2-5 | NA | TRBV4-2 | CASSPYLGGETQYF
TRBJ2-1 | NA | TRBV11-1 | CASSLTGGPYNEQFF
TRBJ2-7 | TRBD1 | TRBV28 | CASTPPAWAGGNYEQYF
TRBJ2-6 | TRBD1 | TRBV29-1 | CSVQPPGQGSSGANVLTF
TRBJ2-1 | NA | TRBV7-9 | CASSLGLGNEQFF
TRBJ1-6 | TRBD1 | TRBV5-4 | CASSLDSDRVNSPLHF
TRBJ1-3 | NA | TRBV15 | CATSRRLDGSGNTIYF
TRBJ1-5 | NA | TRBV4-1 | CASSQGQGHQPQHF
TRBJ2-7 | NA | TRBV28 | CASTTPSGSYEQYF